These 17 T cell receptor beta chains originate from one sample sequenced in a study of T cell responses to AZD1222 COVID-19 vaccine. Libraries were prepared by immunoSEQ multiplex PCR; TCRdb keeps only in-frame clonotypes and omits some of them. This sample has roughly 130,000 clones; 70% to 90% occur once, and the top ten carry around 12%. The source material was peripheral blood, sampled on day 0 of AZD1222 vaccination. The receptors here all came from an adult in good health.

This clone was observed once. The V call is TRBV4-3, the J call TRBJ1-2; no clear D. The V end lost 1 base, the J end lost 0 bases, and 9 bases lay between the germline ends. This CDR3 contains 15 residues. Germline CDR1 is LGHNA and CDR2 is YSLEER. The CDR3 sequence is CASSQGSGPNYGYTF. The CDR3 region has the DNA TGCGCCAGCAGCCAAGGTTCCGGGCCTAACTATGGCTACACCTTC.

The chain links TRBV7-3 to TRBJ2-1; 7 positions match TRBD2. The CDR3 has 15 amino acids. J was trimmed by 8 bases and V by 1 base; bases with no gene match: 8. The V gene's germline CDR1 is SGHTA and CDR2 FQGTGA. The CDR3 region is CASSLSGLVGDEQFF. DNA for the CDR3: TGTGCCAGCAGCTTAAGTGGACTAGTTGGCGATGAGCAGTTCTTC.

This chain uses TRBV19 with TRBJ2-2; 7 bases agree with TRBD2. There are 14 residues in the CDR3. Trimming removed 2 bases from V and 10 bases from J; junction bases left unmatched: 7. The germline gives CDR1 LNHDA, CDR2 SQIVND (reference sequence). DNA of the CDR3: TGTGCCAGTAGTATACCCAGCGGGATAATGGAGCTGTTTTTT. Its translation is CASSIPSGIMELFF.

Turning to this clone: This same CDR3 is encoded by further DNA sequences in the sample. V is TRBV28 and J is TRBJ2-7, with TRBD2 matching over 9 bases. With 6 bases clipped from V and 4 bases from J, the junction kept 4 bases outside the gene matches. Looked up from germline, CDR1 is MDHEN and CDR2 is SYDVKM. The CDR3 runs 13 residues. Here the CDR3 reads CASRPGLAYEQYF. The CDR3 nucleotides are TGTGCCAGCAGACCGGGACTAGCTTACGAGCAGTACTTC.

J is TRBJ1-2 and V is TRBV5-8, with 8 bases that match TRBD1. CDR3 size: 14 residues. V was clipped by 9 bases and J by 5 bases; unmatched bases: 12. Looked up from germline, CDR1 is SGHTS and CDR2 is YDEGEE. The CDR3 loop is CAIRQGYSLYGYTF. The CDR3 DNA sequence: TGTGCCATCCGACAGGGGTACAGTCTATATGGCTACACCTTC.

The CDR3 region has the DNA TGTGCCAGCAGCGAATCAGTGGGTGAGCAGTTCTTC. Translating gives CASSESVGEQFF. This chain uses TRBV3-1 (or the pseudogene TRBV3-2) with TRBJ2-1; D is undetermined. V shed 5 bases and J shed 9 bases, with 11 bases lying between them. CDR1 and CDR2 from the germline V gene are LGHDT and YNNKEL (reference sequence). The CDR3 spans 12 residues.

The V and J genes are TRBV10-3 and TRBJ1-1; D is uncertain. Germline V gene sequence: CDR1 ENHRY, CDR2 SYGVKD. The CDR3 length is 14 residues. Trimming removed 2 bases from V and 3 bases from J, with 10 bases in between. Here the CDR3 reads CAISEPGDYTEAFF. The CDR3 DNA reads as TGTGCCATCAGTGAGCCAGGAGACTACACTGAAGCTTTCTTT.

This chain links TRBV5-4 with TRBJ2-7, with D perhaps matching TRBD1 or TRBD2 (5 bases each). The CDR3 has 15 residues. The V gene's germline CDR1 is SGHNT and CDR2 YYREEE (reference sequence). The V gene lost 0 bases and the J gene lost 2 bases, with 12 bases spanning the gap. The CDR3 DNA reads TGTGCCAGCAGCTTGGTGGGGACCGTTACCTACGAGCAGTACTTC. Translation: CASSLVGTVTYEQYF.

This clone was picked up one time. The rearrangement joins TRBV6-5 to TRBJ2-7, with D maybe TRBD2 (7 bases). Trimming cost V 6 bases and J 2 bases, with 17 bases left between them. Germline CDR1 MNHEY, CDR2 SVGAGI. The CDR3 sequence is 15 residues long. DNA of the CDR3: TGTGCCAGCAGCCCGAGTAGGGGGGGTACCTACGAGCAGTACTTC. It specifies CASSPSRGGTYEQYF.

In regard to this clone: The junction shows a germline mismatch at one end, possibly a read error. The rearrangement joins TRBV10-2 to TRBJ2-1, with D unresolved. The CDR3 runs to 14 residues. Per the germline V gene, CDR1 is WSHSY and CDR2 is SAAADI. The CDR3 DNA reads TGCGCCAGCAGTAAGTCTTCCAATTTGGATGAGCAGTTCTTC. It translates to CASSKSSNLDEQFF.

The chain is built from TRBV11-2 and TRBJ2-7; possible D gene TRBD2, 5 bases. V was shortened by 1 base and J by 2 bases, with 12 bases between the two germline ends. Germline lookup yields CDR1 SGHAT and CDR2 FQNNGV. CDR3 length equals 15 residues. The CDR3 region is CASSLAPDSPYEQYF. The CDR3 coding sequence is TGTGCCAGCAGCTTAGCCCCGGACTCTCCCTACGAGCAGTACTTC.

This clone has a handful of counts. This chain connects TRBV6-5 to TRBJ1-1; no clear D. CDR3 length equals 14 residues. The ends were cut back, 0 bases at V and 2 bases at J, with 7 bases in the middle. Germline CDR1 reads MNHEY; CDR2 reads SVGAGI. This CDR3 is CASSYSGYNTEAFF. CDR3 coding DNA: TGTGCCAGCAGTTACTCAGGGTATAACACTGAAGCTTTCTTT.

The chain joins TRBV18 to TRBJ1-3; D is unclear. Germline V CDR1 and CDR2: KGHSH, LQKENI. The V end lost 3 bases, the J end lost 0 bases, and 12 bases lay between the germline ends. CDR3 length equals 16 residues. The CDR3 here is CASSPQSESSGNTIYF. The CDR3 coding sequence is TGTGCCAGCTCACCCCAATCGGAAAGCTCTGGAAACACCATATATTTT. The full variable domain, with the rest looked up from reference TRBV18 and TRBJ1-3, is NAGVMQNPRHLVRRRGQEARLRCSPMKGHSHVYWYRQLPEEGLKFMVYLQKENIIDESGMPKERFSAEFPKEGPSILRIQQVVRGDSAAYFCASSPQSESSGNTIYFGEGSWLTVV.

A few counts support this clone. The rearrangement uses TRBV19 and TRBJ1-1; tentative D call: TRBD1 (6 bases). From germline, CDR1 is LNHDA and CDR2 SQIVND (reference sequence). The CDR3 extends over 14 amino acids. Trimming shortened V by 3 bases and J by 6 bases, and 14 bases separated the two germline ends. The CDR3 coding sequence is TGTGCCAGTAGTATGGGAGGGGGAGTTCCTGAAGCTTTCTTT. Encoded protein: CASSMGGGVPEAFF.

V usage is TRBV19 and J usage is TRBJ2-7; 12 nucleotides match TRBD2. Germline lookup yields CDR1 LNHDA and CDR2 SQIVND (reference sequence). This CDR3 has 14 amino acids. After removal of 10 bases from V and 4 bases from J, the junction contained 8 bases not matched to a gene. The CDR3 sequence is CATQETSGSYEQYF. The CDR3 DNA sequence: TGTGCCACCCAGGAGACTAGCGGGAGTTACGAGCAGTACTTC.

The chain links TRBV7-8 to TRBJ1-5, with D uncertain. Trimming left V 1 base short and J 6 bases short, with 13 bases between. The CDR3 is 15 residues long. Germline-derived CDR1 and CDR2 are SGHVS and FQNEAQ. CDR3 DNA: TGTGCCAGCAGCTTAGGCAGGATGATGCGTCAGCCCCAGCATTTT. It translates to CASSLGRMMRQPQHF.

The chain couples TRBV19 to TRBJ1-5; a weak D match, TRBD1 (6 bases). CDR3 length equals 15 residues. The ends were cut back, 3 bases at V and 2 bases at J, with 11 bases in the middle. Germline assignment: CDR1 LNHDA and CDR2 SQIVND (reference sequence). As DNA, the CDR3 is TGTGCCAGTAGTATTAGGGGGGACGGCAATCAGCCCCAGCATTTT. Amino acid sequence: CASSIRGDGNQPQHF.